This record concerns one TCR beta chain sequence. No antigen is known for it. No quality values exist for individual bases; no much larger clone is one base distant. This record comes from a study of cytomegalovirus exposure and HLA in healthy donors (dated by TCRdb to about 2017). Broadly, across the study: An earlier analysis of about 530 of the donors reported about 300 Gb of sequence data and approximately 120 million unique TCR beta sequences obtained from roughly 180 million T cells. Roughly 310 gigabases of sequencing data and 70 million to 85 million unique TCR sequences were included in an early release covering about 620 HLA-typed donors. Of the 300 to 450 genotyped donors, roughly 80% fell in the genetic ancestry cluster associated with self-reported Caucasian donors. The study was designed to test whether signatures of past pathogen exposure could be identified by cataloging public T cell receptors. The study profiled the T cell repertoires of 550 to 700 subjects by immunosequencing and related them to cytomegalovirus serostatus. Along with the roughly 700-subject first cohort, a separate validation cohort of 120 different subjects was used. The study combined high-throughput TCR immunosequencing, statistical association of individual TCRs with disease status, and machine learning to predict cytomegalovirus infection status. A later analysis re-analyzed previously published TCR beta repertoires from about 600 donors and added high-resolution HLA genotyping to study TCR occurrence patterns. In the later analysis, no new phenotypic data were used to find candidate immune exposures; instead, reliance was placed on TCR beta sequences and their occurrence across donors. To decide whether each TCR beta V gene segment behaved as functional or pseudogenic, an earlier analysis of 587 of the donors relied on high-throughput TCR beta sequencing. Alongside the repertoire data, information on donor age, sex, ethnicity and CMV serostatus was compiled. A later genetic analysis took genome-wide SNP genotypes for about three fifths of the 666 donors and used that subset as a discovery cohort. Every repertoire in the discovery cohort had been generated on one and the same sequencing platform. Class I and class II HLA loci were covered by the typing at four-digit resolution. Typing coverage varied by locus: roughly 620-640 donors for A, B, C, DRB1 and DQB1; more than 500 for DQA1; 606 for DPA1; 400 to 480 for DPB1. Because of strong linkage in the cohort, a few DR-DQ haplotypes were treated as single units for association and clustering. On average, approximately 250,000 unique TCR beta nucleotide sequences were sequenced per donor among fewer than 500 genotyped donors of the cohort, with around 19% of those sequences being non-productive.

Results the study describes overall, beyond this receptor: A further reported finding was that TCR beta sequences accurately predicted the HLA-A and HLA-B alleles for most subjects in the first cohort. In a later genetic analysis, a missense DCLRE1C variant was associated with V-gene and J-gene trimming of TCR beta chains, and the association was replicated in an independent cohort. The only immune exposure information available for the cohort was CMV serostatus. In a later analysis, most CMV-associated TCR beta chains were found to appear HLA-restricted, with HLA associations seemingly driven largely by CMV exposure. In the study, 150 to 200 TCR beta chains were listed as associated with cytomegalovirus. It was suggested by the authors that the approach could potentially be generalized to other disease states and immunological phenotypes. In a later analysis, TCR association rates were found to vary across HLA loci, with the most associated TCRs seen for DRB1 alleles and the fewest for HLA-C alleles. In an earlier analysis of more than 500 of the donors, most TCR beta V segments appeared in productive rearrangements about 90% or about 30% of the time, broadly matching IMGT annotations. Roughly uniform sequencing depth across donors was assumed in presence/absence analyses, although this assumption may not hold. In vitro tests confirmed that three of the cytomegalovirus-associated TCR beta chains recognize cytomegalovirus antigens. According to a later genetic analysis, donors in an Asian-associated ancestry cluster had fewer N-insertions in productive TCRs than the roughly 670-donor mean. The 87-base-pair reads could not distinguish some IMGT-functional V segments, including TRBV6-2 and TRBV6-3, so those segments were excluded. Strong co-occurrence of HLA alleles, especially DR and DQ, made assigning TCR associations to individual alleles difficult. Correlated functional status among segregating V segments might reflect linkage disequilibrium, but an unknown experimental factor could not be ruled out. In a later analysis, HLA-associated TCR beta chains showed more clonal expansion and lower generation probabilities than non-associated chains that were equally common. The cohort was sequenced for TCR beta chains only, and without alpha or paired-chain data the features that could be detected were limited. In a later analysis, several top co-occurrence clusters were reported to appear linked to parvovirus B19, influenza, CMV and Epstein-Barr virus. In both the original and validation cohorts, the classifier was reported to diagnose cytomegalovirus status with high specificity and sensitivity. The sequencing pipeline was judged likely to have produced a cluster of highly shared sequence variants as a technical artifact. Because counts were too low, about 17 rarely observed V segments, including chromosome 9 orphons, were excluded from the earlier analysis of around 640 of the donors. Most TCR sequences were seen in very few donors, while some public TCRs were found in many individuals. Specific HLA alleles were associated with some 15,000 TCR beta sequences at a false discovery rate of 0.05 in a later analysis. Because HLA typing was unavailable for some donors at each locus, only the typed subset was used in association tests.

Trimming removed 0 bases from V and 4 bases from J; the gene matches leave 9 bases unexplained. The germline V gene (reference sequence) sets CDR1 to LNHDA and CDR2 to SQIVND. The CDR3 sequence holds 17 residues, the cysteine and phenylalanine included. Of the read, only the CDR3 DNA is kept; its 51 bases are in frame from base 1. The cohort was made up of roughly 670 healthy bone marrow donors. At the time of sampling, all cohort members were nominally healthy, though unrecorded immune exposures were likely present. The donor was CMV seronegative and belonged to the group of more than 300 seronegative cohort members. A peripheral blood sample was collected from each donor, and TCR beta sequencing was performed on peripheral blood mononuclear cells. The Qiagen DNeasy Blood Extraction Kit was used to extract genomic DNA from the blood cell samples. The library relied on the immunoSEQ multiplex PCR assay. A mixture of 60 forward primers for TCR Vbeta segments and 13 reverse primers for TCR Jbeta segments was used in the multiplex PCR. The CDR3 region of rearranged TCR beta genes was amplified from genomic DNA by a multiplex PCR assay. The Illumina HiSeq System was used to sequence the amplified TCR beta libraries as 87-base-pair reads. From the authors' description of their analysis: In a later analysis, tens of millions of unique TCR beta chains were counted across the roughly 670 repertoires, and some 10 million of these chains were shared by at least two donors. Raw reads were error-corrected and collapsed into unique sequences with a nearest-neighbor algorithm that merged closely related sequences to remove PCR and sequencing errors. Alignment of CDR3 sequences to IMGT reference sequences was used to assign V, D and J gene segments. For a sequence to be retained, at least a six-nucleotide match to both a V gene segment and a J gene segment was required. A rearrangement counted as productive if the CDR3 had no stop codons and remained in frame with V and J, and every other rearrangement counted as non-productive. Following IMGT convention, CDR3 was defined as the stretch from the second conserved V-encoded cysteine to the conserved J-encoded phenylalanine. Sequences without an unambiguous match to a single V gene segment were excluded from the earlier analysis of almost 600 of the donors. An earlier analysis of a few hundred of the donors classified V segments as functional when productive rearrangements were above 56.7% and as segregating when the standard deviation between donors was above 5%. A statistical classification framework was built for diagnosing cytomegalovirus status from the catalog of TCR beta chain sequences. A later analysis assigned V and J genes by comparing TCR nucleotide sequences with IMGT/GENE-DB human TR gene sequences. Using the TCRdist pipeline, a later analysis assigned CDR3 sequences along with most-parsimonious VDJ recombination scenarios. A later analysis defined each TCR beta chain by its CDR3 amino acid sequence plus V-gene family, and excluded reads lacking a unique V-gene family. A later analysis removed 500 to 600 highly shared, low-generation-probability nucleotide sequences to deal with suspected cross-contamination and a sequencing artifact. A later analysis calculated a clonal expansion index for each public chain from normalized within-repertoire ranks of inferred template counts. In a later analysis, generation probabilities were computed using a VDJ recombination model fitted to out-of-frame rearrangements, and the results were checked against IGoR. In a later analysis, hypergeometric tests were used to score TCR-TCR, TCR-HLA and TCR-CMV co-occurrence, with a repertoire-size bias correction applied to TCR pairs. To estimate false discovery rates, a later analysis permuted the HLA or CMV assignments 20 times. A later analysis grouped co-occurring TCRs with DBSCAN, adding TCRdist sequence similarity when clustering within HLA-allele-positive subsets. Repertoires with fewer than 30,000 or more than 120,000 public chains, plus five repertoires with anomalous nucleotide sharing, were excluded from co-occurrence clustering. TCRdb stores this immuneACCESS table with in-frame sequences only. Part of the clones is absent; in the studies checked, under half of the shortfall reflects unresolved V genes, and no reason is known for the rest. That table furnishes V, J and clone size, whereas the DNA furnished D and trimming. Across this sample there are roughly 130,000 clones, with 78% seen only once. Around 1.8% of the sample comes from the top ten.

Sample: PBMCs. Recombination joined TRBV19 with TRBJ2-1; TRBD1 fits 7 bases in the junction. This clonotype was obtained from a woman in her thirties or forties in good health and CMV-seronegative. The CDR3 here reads CASSIDWDRLAYNEQFF. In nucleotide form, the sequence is TGTGCCAGTAGTATAGACTGGGACAGATTGGCATACAATGAGCAGTTCTTC.